This entry lists 3 T cell receptor beta chains sequenced from one sample in a study of T-cell memory formation after mild COVID-19. TCRdb re-called the 5' RACE reads with MiXCR, one entry per CDR3 protein. The repertoire holds a few hundred thousand distinct CDR3 sequences, around 21% seen once, with around 12% in the top ten. Sequencing used PBMCs or a T cell subset sorted from them (not recorded which). These receptors were collected from an adult woman who had mild COVID-19 (a few samples of this study predate the infection). Cell type and time point are not known.

The chain links TRBV18 to TRBJ1-1; D might be TRBD1 (5 bases). The CDR3 length is 13 residues. Germline V gene lookup returns CDR1 KGHSH and CDR2 LQKENI. Trimming stripped 3 bases from V and 5 bases from J, with 10 bases between. The CDR3 sequence is CASSPGGFTEAFF. Here the CDR3 DNA reads TGTGCCAGCTCACCTGGGGGGTTTACTGAAGCTTTCTTT.

The genes are TRBV5-1 and TRBJ2-3; 14 nucleotides line up with TRBD2. Unmatched junction bases numbered 8, after V lost 3 bases and J lost 8 bases. CDR1 is SGHRS and CDR2 is YFSETQ in the germline V gene. The CDR3 spans 16 residues. The CDR3 sequence is CASSSLGTSGSATQYF. Written as DNA, the CDR3 is TGCGCCAGCAGCTCCTTAGGGACTAGCGGGAGTGCTACGCAGTATTTT.

This clonotype showed up just a few times. The chain is built from TRBV12-3 or TRBV12-4 and TRBJ1-1; 7 bases are shared with TRBD1. With V trimmed by 8 bases and J by 1 base, 4 bases remained unmatched. This CDR3 contains 13 residues. The CDR3 bases are TGTGCCAGCGACCAGGGGGGGAACACTGAAGCTTTCTTT. Encoded protein: CASDQGGNTEAFF.